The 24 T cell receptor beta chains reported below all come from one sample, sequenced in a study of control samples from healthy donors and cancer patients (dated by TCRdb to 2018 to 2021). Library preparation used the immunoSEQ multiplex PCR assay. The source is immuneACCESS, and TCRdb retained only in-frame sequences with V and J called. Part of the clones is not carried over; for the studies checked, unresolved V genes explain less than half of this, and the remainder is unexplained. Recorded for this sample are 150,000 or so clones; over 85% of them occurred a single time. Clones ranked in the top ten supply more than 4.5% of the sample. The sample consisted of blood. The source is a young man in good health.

CDR3 bases: TGTGCCAGCAGCACCGGGACTAGCGGGAATGGGGGCACAGATACGCAGTATTTT. Translating it yields CASSTGTSGNGGTDTQYF. This rearrangement joins TRBV21-1 to TRBJ2-3; the listed D gene, TRBD2, was not tested against the DNA. TRBV21-1 is a listed pseudogene. This CDR3 has 18 amino acids.

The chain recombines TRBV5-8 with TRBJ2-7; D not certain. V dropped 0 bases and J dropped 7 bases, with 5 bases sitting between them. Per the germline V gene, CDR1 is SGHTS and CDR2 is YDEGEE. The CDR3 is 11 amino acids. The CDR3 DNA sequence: TGTGCCAGCAGCTTGGGGCGGGAGCAGTACTTC. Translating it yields CASSLGREQYF.

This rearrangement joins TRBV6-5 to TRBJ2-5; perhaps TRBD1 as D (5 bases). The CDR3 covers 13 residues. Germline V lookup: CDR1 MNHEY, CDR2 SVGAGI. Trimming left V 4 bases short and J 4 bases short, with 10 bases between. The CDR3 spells CASSSTATETQYF. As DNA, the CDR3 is TGTGCCAGCAGTTCGACAGCCACAGAGACCCAGTACTTC.

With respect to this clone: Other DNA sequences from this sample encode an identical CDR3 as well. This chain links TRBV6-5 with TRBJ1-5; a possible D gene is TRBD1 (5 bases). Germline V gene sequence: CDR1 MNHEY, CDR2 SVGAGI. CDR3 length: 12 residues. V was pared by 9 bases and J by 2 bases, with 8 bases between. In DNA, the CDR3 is TGTGCCAGTAGGGGAGGCAATCAGCCCCAGCATTTT. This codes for CASRGGNQPQHF.

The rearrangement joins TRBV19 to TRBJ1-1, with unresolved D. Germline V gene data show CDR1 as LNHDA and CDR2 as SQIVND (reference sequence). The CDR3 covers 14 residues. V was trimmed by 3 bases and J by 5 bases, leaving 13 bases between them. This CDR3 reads CASSMPGDGTEAFF. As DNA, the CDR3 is TGTGCCAGTAGTATGCCCGGGGATGGGACTGAAGCTTTCTTT.

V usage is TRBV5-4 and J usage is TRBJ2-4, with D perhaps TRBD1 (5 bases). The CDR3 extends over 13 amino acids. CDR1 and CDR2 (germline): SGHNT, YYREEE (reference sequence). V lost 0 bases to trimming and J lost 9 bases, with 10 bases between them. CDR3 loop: CASSLVGQGIQYF. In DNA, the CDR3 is TGTGCCAGCAGCTTGGTAGGCCAGGGCATTCAGTACTTC. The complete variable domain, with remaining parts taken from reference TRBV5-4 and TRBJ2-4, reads ETGVTQSPTHLIKTRGQQVTLRCSSQSGHNTVSWYQQALGQGPQFIFQYYREEENGRGNFPPRFSGLQFPNYSSELNVNALELDDSALYLCASSLVGQGIQYFGAGTRLSVL.

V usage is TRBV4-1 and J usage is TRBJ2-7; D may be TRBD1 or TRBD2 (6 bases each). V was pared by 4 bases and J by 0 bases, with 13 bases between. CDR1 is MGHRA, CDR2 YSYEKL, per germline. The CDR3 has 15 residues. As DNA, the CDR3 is TGCGCCAGCAGCCCGACGGGGGCCAGCTCCTACGAGCAGTACTTC. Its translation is CASSPTGASSYEQYF.

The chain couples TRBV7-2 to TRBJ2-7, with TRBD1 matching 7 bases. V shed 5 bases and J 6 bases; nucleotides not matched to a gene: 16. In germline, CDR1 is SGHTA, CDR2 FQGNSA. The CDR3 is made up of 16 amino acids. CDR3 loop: CASSPRDSLAVGEQYF. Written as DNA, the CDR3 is TGTGCCAGCAGCCCCCGGGACAGTCTCGCGGTAGGCGAGCAGTACTTC.

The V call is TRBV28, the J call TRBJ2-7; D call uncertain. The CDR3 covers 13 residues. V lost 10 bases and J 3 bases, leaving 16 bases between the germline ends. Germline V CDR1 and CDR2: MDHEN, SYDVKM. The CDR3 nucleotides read TGTGCCACCACTCCGTCTATTGACTACGAGCAGTACTTC. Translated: CATTPSIDYEQYF.

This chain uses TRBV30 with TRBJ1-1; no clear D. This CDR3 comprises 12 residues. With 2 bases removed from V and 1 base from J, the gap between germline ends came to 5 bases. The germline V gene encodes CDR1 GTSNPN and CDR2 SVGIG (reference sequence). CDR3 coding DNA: TGTGCCTGGAGTACAGAGAACACTGAAGCTTTCTTT. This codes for CAWSTENTEAFF. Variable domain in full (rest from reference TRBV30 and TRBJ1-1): SQTIHQWPATLVQPVGSPLSLECTVEGTSNPNLYWYRQAAGRGLQLLFYSVGIGQISSEVPQNLSASRPQDRQFILSSKKLLLSDSGFYLCAWSTENTEAFFGQGTRLTVV.

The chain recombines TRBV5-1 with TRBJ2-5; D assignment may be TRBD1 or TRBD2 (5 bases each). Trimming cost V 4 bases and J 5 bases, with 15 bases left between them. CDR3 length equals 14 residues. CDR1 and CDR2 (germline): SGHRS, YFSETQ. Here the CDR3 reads CASSPGLGEETQYF. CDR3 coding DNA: TGCGCCAGCAGCCCTGGTTTGGGGGAGGAGACCCAGTACTTC.

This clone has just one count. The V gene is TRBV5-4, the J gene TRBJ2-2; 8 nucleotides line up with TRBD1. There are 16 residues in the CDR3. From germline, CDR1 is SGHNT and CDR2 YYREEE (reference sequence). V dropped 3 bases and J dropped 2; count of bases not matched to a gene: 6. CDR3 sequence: CASSSWTGTNTGELFF. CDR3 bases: TGTGCCAGCAGCTCCTGGACAGGGACAAACACCGGGGAGCTGTTTTTT. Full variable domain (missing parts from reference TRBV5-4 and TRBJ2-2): ETGVTQSPTHLIKTRGQQVTLRCSSQSGHNTVSWYQQALGQGPQFIFQYYREEENGRGNFPPRFSGLQFPNYSSELNVNALELDDSALYLCASSSWTGTNTGELFFGEGSRLTVL.

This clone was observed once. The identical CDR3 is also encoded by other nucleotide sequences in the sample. The DNA for the CDR3 is TGTGCCAGCAGTTACGCCGGTACAGACTACGAGCAGTACTTC. Its translation: CASSYAGTDYEQYF. This rearrangement joins TRBV6-5 to TRBJ2-7, with D hard to call. Germline assignment: CDR1 MNHEY and CDR2 SVGAGI. The CDR3 runs 14 residues. V was shortened by 2 bases and J by 3 bases, with 11 bases between the two germline ends.

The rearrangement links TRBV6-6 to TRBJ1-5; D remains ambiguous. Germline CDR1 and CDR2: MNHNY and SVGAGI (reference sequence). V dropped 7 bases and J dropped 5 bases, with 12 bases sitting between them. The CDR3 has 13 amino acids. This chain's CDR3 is CASTDLAHQPQHF. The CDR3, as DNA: TGTGCCAGCACGGATTTGGCCCATCAGCCCCAGCATTTT.

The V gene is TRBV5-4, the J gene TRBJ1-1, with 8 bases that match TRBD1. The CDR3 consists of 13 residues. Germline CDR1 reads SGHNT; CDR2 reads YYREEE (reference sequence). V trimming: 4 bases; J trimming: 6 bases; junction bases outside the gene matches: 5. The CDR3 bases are TGTGCCAGCAGCCTCGACAGGGGCCCTGAAGCTTTCTTT. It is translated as CASSLDRGPEAFF.

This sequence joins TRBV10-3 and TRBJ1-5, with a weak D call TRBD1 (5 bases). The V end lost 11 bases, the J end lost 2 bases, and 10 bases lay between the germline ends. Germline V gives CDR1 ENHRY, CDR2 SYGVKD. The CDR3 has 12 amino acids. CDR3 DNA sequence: TGTGCCGTCCGGGGCGGCAATCAGCCCCAGCATTTT. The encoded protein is CAVRGGNQPQHF.

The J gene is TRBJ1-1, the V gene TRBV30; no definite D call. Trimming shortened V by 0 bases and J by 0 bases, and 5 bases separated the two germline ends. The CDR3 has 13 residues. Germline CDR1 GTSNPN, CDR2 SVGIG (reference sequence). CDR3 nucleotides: TGTGCCTGGAGTGTATACCTGAACACTGAAGCTTTCTTT. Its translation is CAWSVYLNTEAFF.

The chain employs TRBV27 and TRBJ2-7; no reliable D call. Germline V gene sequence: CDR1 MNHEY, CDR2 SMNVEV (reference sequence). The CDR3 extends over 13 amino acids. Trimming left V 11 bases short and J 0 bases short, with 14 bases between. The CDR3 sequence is CAAGSRNSYEQYF. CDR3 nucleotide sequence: TGTGCCGCCGGTTCGCGGAACTCCTACGAGCAGTACTTC.

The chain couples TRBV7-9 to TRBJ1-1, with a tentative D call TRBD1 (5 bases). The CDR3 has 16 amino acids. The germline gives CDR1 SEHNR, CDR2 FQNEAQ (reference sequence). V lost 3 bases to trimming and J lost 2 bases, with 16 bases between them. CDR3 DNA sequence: TGTGCCAGCAGCTTGTACAAAGTCAGGGATAACACTGAAGCTTTCTTT. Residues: CASSLYKVRDNTEAFF.

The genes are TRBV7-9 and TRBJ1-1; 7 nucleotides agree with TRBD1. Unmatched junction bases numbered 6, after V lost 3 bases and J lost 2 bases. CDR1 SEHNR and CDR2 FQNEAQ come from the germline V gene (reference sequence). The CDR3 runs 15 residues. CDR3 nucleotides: TGTGCCAGCAGCTTTACACACAGGGGAAACACTGAAGCTTTCTTT. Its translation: CASSFTHRGNTEAFF.

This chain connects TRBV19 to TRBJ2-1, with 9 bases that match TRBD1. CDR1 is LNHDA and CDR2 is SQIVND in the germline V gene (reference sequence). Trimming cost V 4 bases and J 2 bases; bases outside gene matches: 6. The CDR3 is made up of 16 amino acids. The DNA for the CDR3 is TGTGCCAGTAGTACGCTGGGACAGGGCGCCTACAATGAGCAGTTCTTC. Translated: CASSTLGQGAYNEQFF. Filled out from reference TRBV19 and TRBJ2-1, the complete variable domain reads DGGITQSPKYLFRKEGQNVTLSCEQNLNHDAMYWYRQDPGQGLRLIYYSQIVNDFQKGDIAEGYSVSREKKESFPLTVTSAQKNPTAFYLCASSTLGQGAYNEQFFGPGTRLTVL.

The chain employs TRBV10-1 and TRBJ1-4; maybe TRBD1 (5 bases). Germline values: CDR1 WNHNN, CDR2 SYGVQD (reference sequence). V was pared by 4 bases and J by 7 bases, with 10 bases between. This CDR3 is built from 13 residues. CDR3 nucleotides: TGCGCCAGCAGTGCCGGGGGAAGTGAAAAACTGTTTTTT. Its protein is CASSAGGSEKLFF.

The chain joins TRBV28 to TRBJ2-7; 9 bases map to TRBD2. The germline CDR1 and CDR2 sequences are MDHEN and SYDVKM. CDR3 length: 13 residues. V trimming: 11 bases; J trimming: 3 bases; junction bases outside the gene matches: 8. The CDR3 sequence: CAASTSGYYEQYF. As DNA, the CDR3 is TGTGCCGCTTCGACTAGCGGTTACTACGAGCAGTACTTC.

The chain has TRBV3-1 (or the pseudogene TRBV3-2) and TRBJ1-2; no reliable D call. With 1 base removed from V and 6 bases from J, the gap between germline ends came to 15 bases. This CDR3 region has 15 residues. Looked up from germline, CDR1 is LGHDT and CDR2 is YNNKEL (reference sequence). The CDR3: CASSQGLNLRNGYTF. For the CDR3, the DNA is TGTGCCAGCAGCCAAGGTCTTAATTTGAGGAATGGCTACACCTTC.